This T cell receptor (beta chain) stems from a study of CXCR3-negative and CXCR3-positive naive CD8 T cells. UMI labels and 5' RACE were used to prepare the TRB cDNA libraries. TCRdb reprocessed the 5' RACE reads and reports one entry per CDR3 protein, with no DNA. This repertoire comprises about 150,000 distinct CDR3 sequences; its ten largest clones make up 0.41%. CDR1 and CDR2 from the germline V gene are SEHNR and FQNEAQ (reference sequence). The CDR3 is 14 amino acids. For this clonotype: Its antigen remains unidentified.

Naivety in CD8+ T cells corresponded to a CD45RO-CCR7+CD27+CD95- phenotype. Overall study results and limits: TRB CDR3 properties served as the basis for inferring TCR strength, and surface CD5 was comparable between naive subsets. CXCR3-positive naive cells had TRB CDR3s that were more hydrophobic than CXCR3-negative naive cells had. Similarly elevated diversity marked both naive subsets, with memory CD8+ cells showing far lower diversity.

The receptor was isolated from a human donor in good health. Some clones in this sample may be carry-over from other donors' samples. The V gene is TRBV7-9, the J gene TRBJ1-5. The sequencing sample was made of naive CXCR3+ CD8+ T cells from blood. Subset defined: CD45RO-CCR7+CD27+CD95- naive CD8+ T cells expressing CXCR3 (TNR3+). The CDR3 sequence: CASSNLADNQPQHF.